This T cell receptor (beta chain) was profiled in a study of glioma-infiltrating T cells (dated by TCRdb to about 2016). General notes on the study: Sequencing of TCR alpha- and beta-chain repertoires was performed on glioma tissue, on non-neoplastic brain tissue, and on matched peripheral blood mononuclear cells. To measure how far tissue and blood T-cell populations diverged, each tissue-infiltrating repertoire was compared against the peripheral blood repertoire of the same patient. The paired cohort was made up of three low-grade glioma patients, 7 to 9 primary glioblastoma patients and three non-glioma patients who contributed non-neoplastic brain tissue.

Broader findings and caveats from the paper: VJ-independent divergence between tissue and blood was found to be below expectation in non-neoplastic patients but above expectation in all gliomas, particularly low-grade gliomas. The group comparisons were based on small numbers of patients: three non-neoplastic, three low-grade glioma and several glioblastoma patients. Tissue and blood shared very few CDR3 sequences, a result attributed to high CDR3 diversity and limited sampling.

The iRepertoire nested amplicon-rescue multiplex PCR (arm-PCR) platform was used to amplify TCR alpha and beta CDR3 regions from RNA. The input for one-step reverse transcription and amplification was 100-400 ng of either tissue mRNA or PBMC total RNA. After bead purification, a secondary multiplex PCR added Illumina adapters, and libraries were gel-purified between 200 and 400 bp. The libraries contained internal 6-nucleotide barcodes that were used for demultiplexing. The libraries were sequenced on an Illumina MiSeq using 2x220 or 2x250 nucleotide paired-end reads. Per the authors' processing: Paired reads were merged using FLASH 1.2.11 and were aligned to the GRCh37 human genome using BWA-MEM, after which TRA and TRB reads were extracted. An IMGT-derived reference of cassette sequences and CDR3 motifs, with pseudogenes included, was used for V and J assignment. Reads were translated in three frames, and productive CDR3s were defined by a C…FGXG motif without stop codons. A clonotype was defined as a unique combination of a V-J cassette pair and a CDR3 amino acid sequence. Hamming distance filtering was applied to reads, with thresholds set by the sequence error rate of each sample in mapped regions. TCRdb's own reprocessing of the public reads used fastp at Q25 and MiXCR and kept productive beta chains. Each entry merges the rows of one CDR3 protein and shows their most common DNA and genes. The V and J calls reflect TCRdb's pipeline rather than the authors' work. This sample is represented by more than 110,000 distinct CDR3 sequences; about two fifths of them were singletons. About a fifth of the sample comes from the top ten.

Remarks on this clonotype: This clone's antigen is unknown. Nothing much larger sits one base from this clone, and base qualities are not available.

The V end gives up 0 bases and the J end 4 bases, leaving 5 bases in the junction not matched to a gene. Taken from cysteine to phenylalanine, the CDR3 has 16 residues. Only CDR3 DNA remains: 48 bases, in frame from the first base. Based on the germline V gene, the CDR1 and CDR2 sequences are MNHEY and SVGAGI. Specimen: glioma tissue, nonneoplastic brain tissue, or PBMCs (not recorded which). The sequence was collected from a human donor with low-grade glioma or glioblastoma, undergoing nonglioma brain surgery, or in good health (not recorded which). The chain joins TRBV6-5 to TRBJ2-1; 8 central bases correspond to TRBD2. The DNA reads as follows: TGTGCCAGCAGTTACTCGATGCGGGAGGTATACAATGAGCAGTTCTTC. Its amino acids are CASSYSMREVYNEQFF.